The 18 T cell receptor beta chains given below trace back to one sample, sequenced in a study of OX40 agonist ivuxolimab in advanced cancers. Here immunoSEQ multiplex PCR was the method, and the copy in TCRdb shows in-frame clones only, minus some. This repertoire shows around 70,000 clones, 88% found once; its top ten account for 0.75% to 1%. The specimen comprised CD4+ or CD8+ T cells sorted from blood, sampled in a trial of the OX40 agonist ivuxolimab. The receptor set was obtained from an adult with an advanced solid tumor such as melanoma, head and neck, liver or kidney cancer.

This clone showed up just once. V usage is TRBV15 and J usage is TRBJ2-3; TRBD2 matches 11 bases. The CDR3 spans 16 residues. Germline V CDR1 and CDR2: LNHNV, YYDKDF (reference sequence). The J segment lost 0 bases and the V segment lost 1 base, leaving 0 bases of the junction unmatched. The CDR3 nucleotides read TGTGCCACCAGCAGAGGGACTAGCGGGAGCACAGATACGCAGTATTTT. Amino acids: CATSRGTSGSTDTQYF.

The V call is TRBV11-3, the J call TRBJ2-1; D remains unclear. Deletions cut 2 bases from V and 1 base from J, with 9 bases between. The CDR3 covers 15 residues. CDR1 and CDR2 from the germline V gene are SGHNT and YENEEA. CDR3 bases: TGTGCCAGCAGCTTACAGACCGTGTCCTACAATGAGCAGTTCTTC. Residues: CASSLQTVSYNEQFF.

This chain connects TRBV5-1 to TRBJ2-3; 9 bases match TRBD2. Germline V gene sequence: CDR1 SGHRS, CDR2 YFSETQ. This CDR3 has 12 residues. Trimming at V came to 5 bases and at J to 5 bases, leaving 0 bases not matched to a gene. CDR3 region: CASRLAGDTQYF. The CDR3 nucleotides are TGCGCCAGCAGACTAGCGGGAGATACGCAGTATTTT.

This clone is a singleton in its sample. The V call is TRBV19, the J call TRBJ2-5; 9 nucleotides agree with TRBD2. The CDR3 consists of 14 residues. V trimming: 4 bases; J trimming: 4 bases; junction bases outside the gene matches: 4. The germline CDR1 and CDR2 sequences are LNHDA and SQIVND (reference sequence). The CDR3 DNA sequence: TGTGCCAGTAGTAGCGGGAGGGCCGGAGAGACCCAGTACTTC. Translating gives CASSSGRAGETQYF.

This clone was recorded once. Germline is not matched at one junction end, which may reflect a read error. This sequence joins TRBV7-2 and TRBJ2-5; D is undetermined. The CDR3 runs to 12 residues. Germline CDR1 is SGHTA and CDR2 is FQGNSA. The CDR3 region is CASSLTLGKLDF. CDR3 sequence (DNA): TGTGCCAGCAGCCTTACCCTGGGGAAGTTGGACTTC.

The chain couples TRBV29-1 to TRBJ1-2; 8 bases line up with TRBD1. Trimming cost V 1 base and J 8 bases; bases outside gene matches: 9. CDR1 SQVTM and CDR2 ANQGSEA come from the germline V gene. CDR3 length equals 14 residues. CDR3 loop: CSVEGTGLLLGYTF. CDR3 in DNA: TGCAGCGTTGAAGGGACAGGGCTCCTCCTCGGCTACACCTTC.

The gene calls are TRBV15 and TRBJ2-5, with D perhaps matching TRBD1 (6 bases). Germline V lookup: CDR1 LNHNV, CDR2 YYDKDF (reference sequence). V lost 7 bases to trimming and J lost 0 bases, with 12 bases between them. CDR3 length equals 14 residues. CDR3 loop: CATTKGQYQETQYF. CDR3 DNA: TGTGCCACCACCAAAGGACAGTACCAAGAGACCCAGTACTTC.

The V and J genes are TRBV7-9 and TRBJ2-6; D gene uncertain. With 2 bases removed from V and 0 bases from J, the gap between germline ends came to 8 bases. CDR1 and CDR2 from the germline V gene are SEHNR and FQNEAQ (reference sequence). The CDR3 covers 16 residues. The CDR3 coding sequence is TGTGCCAGCAGCTTAAGATCCATCTCTGGGGCCAACGTCCTGACTTTC. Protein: CASSLRSISGANVLTF.

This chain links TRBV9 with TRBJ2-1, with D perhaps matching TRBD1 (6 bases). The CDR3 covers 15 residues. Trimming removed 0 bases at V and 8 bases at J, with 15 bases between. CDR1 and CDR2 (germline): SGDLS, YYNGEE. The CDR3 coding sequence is TGTGCCAGCAGCGTAGTAGGGGGAGTGGTCGATGAGCAGTTCTTC. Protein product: CASSVVGGVVDEQFF.

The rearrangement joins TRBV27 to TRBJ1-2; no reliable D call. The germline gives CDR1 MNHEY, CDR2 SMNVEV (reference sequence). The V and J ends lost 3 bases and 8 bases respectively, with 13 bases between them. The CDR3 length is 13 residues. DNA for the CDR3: TGTGCCAGCAGTTTGAGTCAGGCAGGAGGCTACACCTTC. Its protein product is CASSLSQAGGYTF.

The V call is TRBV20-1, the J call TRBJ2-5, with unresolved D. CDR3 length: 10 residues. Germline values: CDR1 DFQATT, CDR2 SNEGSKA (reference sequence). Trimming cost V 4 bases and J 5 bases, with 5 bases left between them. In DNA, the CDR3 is TGCAGTGCTATGACGGAGACCCAGTACTTC. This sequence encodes CSAMTETQYF.

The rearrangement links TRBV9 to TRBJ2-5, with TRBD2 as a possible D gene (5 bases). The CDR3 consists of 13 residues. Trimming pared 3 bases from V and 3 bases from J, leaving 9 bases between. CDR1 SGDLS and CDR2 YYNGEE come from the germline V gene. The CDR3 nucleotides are TGTGCCAGCAGCGGCGGACTCAAAGAGACCCAGTACTTC. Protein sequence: CASSGGLKETQYF.

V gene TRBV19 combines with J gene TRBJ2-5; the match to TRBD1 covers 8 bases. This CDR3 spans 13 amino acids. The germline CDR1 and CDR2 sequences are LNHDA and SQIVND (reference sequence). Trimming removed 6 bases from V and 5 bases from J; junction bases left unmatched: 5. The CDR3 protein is CASRQGVLETQYF. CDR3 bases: TGTGCCAGTAGACAGGGGGTTTTGGAGACCCAGTACTTC.

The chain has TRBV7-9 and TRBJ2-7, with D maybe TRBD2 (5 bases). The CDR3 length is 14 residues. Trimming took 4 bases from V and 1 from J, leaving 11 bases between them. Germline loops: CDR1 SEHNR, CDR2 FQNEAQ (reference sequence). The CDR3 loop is CASSSSGGSYEQYF. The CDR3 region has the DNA TGTGCCAGCAGCTCAAGCGGCGGGTCCTACGAGCAGTACTTC. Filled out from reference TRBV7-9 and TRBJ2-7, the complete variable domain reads DTGVSQNPRHKITKRGQNVTFRCDPISEHNRLYWYRQTLGQGPEFLTYFQNEAQLEKSRLLSDRFSAERPKGSFSTLEIQRTEQGDSAMYLCASSSSGGSYEQYFGPGTRLTVT.

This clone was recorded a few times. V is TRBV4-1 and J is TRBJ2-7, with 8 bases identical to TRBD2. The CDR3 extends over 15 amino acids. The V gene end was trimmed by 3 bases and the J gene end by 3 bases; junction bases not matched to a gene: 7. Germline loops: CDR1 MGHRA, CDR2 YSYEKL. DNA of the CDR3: TGCGCCAGCAGCCATGAACTAGCGGATATCTACGAGCAGTACTTC. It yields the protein CASSHELADIYEQYF.

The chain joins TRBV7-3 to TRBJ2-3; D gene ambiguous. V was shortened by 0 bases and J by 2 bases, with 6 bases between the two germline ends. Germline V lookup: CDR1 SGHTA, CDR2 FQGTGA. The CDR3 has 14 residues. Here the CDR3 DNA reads TGTGCCAGCAGCTTAACAAGAACCACAGATACGCAGTATTTT. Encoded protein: CASSLTRTTDTQYF.

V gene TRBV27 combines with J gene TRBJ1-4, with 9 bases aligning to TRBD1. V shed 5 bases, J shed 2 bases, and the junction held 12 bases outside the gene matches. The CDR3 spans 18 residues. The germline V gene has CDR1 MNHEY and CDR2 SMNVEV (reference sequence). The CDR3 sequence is CASSGGFDRGKTNEKLFF. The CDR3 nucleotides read TGTGCCAGCAGTGGCGGGTTTGACAGGGGGAAGACTAATGAAAAACTGTTTTTT.

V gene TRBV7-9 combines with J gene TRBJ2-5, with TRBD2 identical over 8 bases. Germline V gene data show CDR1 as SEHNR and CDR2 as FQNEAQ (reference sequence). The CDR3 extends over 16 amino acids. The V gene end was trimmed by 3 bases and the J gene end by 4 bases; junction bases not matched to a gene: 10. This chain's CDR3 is CASSFSGTGGRETQYF. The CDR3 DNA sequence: TGTGCCAGCAGCTTTAGCGGGACGGGAGGGAGAGAGACCCAGTACTTC.